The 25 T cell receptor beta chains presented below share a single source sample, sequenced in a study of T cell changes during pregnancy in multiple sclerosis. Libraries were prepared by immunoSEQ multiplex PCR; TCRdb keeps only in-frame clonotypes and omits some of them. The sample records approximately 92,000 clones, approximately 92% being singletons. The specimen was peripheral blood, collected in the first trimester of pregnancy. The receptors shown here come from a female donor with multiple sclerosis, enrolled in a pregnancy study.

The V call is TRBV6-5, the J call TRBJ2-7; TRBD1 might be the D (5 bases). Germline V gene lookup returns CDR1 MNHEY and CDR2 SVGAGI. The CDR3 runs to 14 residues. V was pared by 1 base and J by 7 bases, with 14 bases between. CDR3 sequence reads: CASSYFQGVREQYF. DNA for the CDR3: TGTGCCAGCAGTTACTTTCAAGGGGTTCGGGAGCAGTACTTC.

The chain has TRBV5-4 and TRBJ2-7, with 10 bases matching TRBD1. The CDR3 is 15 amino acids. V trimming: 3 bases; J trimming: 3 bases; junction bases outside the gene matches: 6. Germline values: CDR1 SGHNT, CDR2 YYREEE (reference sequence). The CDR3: CASSSQGQGYYEQYF. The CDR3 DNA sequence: TGTGCCAGCAGCTCGCAGGGACAGGGGTACTACGAGCAGTACTTC.

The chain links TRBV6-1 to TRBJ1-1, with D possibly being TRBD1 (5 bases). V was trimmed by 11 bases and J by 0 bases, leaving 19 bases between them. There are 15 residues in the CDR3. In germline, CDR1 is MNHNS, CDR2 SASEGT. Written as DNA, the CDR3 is TGTGCCGGACGGGACTCCCGTACAATGAACACTGAAGCTTTCTTT. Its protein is CAGRDSRTMNTEAFF.

The CDR3 spells CASSGRGQGTEAFF. Here the CDR3 DNA reads TGCGCCAGCAGCGGGCGGGGACAGGGAACTGAAGCTTTCTTT. The V and J genes are TRBV5-1 and TRBJ1-1; 9 nucleotides agree with TRBD1. V dropped 4 bases and J dropped 5; count of bases not matched to a gene: 6. This CDR3 comprises 14 residues. Germline V CDR1 and CDR2: SGHRS, YFSETQ.

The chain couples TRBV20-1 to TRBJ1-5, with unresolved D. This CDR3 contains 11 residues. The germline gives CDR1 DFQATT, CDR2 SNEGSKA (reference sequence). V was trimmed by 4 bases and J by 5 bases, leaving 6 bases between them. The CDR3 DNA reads TGCAGTGCTACCGGGGATCAGCCCCAGCATTTT. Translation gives CSATGDQPQHF.

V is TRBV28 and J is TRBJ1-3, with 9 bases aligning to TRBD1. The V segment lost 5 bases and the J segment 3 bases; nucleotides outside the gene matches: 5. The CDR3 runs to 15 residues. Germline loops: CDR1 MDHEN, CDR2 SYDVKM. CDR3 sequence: CASSPWTGVGNTIYF. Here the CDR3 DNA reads TGTGCCAGCAGTCCCTGGACAGGGGTTGGAAACACCATATATTTT. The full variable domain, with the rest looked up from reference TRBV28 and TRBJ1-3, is DVKVTQSSRYLVKRTGEKVFLECVQDMDHENMFWYRQDPGLGLRLIYFSYDVKMKEKGDIPEGYSVSREKKERFSLILESASTNQTSMYLCASSPWTGVGNTIYFGEGSWLTVV.

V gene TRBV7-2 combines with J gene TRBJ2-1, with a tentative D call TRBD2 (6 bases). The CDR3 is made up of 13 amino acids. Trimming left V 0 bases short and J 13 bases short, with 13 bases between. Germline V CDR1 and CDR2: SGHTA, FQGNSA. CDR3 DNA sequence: TGTGCCAGCAGCTTAGCGGAGACTAGTAATCAGTTCTTC. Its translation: CASSLAETSNQFF.

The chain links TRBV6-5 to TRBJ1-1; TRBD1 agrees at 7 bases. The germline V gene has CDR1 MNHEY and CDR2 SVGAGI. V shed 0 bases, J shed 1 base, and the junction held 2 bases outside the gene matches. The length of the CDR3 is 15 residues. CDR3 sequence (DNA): TGTGCCAGCAGTTACTCGTCAGGGGGGAACACTGAAGCTTTCTTT. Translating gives CASSYSSGGNTEAFF.

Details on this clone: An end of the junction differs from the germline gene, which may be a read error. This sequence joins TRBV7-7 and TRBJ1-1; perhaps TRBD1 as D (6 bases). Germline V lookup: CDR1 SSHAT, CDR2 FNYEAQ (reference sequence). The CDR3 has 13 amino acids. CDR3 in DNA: TGTGCTAGCAGCCCTTACAGGGAGGGGCAAGCTTTCTTT. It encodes CASSPYREGQAFF.

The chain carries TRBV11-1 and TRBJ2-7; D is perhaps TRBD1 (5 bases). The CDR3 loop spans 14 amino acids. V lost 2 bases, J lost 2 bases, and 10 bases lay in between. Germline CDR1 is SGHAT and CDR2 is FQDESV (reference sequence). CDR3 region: CASSLRQGTYEQYF. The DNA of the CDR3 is TGTGCCAGCAGCTTACGGCAGGGCACCTACGAGCAGTACTTC.

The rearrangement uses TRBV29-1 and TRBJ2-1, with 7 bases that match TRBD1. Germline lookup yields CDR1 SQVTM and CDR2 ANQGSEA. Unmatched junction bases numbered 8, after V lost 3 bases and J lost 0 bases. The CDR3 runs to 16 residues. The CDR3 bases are TGCAGCGTTGATAGTCCGGACAGGAGCTCCTACAATGAGCAGTTCTTC. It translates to CSVDSPDRSSYNEQFF.

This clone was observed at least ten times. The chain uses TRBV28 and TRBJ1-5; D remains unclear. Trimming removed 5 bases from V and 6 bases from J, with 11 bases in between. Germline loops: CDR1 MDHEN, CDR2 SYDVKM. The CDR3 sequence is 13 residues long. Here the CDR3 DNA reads TGTGCCAGCAGTCCAGAGGGTTTTCAGCCCCAGCATTTT. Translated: CASSPEGFQPQHF.

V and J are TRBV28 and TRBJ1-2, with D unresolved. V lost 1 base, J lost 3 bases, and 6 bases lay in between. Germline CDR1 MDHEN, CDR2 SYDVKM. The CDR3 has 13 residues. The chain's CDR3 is CASSLFPDYGYTF. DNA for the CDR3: TGTGCCAGCAGTTTATTTCCCGACTATGGCTACACCTTC.

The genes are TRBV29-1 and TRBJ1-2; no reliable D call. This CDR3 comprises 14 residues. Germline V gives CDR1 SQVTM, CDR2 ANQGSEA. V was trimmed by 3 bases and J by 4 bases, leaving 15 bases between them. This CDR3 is CSVDEPGRGYGYTF. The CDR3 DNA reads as TGCAGCGTTGACGAGCCTGGGAGAGGCTATGGCTACACCTTC. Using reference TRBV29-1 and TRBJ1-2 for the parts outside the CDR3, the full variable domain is SAVISQKPSRDICQRGTSLTIQCQVDSQVTMMFWYRQQPGQSLTLIATANQGSEATYESGFVIDKFPISRPNLTFSTLTVSNMSPEDSSIYLCSVDEPGRGYGYTFGSGTRLTVV.

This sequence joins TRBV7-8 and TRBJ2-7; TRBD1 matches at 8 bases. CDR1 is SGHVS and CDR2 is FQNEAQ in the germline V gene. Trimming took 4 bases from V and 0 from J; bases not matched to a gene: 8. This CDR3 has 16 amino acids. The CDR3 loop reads CASSYYRDRPSYEQYF. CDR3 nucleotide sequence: TGTGCCAGCAGCTACTACCGGGACAGGCCCTCCTACGAGCAGTACTTC.

CDR3 region: CASSTDRGFVGELFF. The CDR3 DNA follows: TGTGCCAGTAGTACCGACAGGGGGTTCGTCGGGGAGCTGTTTTTT. The chain joins TRBV19 to TRBJ2-2; TRBD1 matches at 9 bases. After removal of 4 bases from V and 7 bases from J, the junction contained 7 bases not matched to a gene. This CDR3 is built from 15 residues. Germline assignment: CDR1 LNHDA and CDR2 SQIVND (reference sequence).

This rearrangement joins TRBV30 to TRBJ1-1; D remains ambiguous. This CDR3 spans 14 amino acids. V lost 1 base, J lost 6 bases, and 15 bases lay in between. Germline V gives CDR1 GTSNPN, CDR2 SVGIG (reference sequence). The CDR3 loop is CAWSARAPGAEAFF. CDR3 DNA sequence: TGTGCCTGGAGTGCGAGGGCTCCTGGCGCTGAAGCTTTCTTT.

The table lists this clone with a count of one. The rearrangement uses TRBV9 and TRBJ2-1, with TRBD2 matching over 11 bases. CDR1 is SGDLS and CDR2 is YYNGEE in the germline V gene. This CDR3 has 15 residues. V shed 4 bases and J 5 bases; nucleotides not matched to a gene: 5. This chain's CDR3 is CASSISGRADNEQFF. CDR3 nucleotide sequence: TGTGCCAGCAGCATTAGCGGGAGGGCCGACAATGAGCAGTTCTTC.

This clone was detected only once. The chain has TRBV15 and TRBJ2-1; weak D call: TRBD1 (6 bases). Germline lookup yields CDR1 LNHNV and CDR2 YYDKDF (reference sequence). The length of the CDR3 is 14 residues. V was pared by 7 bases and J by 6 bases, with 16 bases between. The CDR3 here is CATTKNRGGNEQFF. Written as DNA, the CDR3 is TGTGCCACCACCAAGAACAGAGGGGGCAATGAGCAGTTCTTC.

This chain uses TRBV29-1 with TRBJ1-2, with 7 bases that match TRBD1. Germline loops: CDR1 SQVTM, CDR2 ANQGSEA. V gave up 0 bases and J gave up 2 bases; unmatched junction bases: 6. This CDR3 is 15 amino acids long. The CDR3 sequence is CSVEDRGRPNYGYTF. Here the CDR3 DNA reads TGCAGCGTTGAAGATAGGGGGCGCCCCAACTATGGCTACACCTTC.

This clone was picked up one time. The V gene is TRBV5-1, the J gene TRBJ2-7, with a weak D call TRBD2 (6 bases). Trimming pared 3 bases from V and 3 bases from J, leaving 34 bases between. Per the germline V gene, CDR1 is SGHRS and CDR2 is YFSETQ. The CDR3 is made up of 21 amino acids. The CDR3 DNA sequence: TGCGCCAGCAGCTCCGGGGCTACTCCTCCGGGGCCGGGGAGGAGGGACTACGAGCAGTACTTC. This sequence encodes CASSSGATPPGPGRRDYEQYF.

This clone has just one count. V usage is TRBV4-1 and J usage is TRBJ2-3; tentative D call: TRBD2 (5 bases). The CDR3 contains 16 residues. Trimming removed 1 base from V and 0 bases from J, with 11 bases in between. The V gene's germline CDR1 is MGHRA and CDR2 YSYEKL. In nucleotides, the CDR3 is TGCGCCAGCAGCCAAGTTTCGGGAACTAGCACAGATACGCAGTATTTT. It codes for CASSQVSGTSTDTQYF.

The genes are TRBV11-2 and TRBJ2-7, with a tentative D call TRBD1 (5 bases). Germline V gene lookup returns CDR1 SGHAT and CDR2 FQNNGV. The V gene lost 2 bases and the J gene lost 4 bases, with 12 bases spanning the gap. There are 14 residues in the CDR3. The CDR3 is CASSLLQGPYEQYF. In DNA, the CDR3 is TGTGCCAGCAGCTTACTTCAGGGCCCTTACGAGCAGTACTTC.

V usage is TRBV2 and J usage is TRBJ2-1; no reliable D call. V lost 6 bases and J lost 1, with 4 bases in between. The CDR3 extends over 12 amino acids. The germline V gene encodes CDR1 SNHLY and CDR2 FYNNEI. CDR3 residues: CASRRSYNEQFF. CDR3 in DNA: TGTGCCAGCAGGCGGTCCTACAATGAGCAGTTCTTC.

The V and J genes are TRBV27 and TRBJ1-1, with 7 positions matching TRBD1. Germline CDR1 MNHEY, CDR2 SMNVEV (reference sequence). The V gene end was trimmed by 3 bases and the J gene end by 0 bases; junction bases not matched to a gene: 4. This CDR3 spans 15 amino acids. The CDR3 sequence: CASSFLTGMNTEAFF. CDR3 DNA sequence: TGTGCCAGCAGTTTCCTGACAGGGATGAACACTGAAGCTTTCTTT.